This T cell receptor (beta chain) was identified during a study of a mutant IDH1 vaccine in newly diagnosed glioma. Study details: Sex among treated patients split about 60% male, roughly 40% female; mean age was roughly 40 years.

Study findings and constraints: Around 92% of patients showed vaccine-induced immune responses across multiple MHC alleles.

The time point: baseline, week 1 (first vaccination visit). Treatment defined: pre-vaccination baseline after standard-of-care therapy. Newly diagnosed WHO grade 3 or 4 IDH1-mutant, ATRX-lost astrocytomas were identified in the donors. Concerning this clone itself: The antigen is unknown.

Trimming took 5 bases from V and 7 from J, leaving 23 bases between them. This CDR3 spans 17 amino acids. Germline values: CDR1 LNHDA, CDR2 SQIVND (reference sequence). Method: immunoSEQ multiplex PCR; TCRdb's copy keeps in-frame clones and lacks some. The sample has some 59,000 clones; approximately 80% are singletons. The receptor was derived from a man younger than 35 with glioma. The genes are TRBV19 and TRBJ1-4, with D possibly TRBD1 on 5 matching bases. Source: PBMCs, taken from a glioma patient treated with radiotherapy, temozolomide or both. The CDR3 DNA reads TGTGCCAGTAGTCAGCGGGTGTACACAGGCGGGTCTGAAAAACTGTTTTTT. This encodes CASSQRVYTGGSEKLFF.